This T cell receptor beta chain originates from a study of CD8 T cells in Susac syndrome. CD8+ and CD4+ T cells circulating in blood were sequenced for TCR beta. The controls, all healthy donors, were matched for age and sex. TEMRA cells were FACS-enriched, unlike CD8+ and CD4+ T cells, which were negatively isolated. The length of the CDR3 is 12 residues. Trimming pared 10 bases from V and 3 bases from J, leaving 10 bases between. CDR1 and CDR2 from the germline V gene are SNHLY and FYNNEI. It was with random hexamers that about 0.45 to 1 ug RNA was reverse transcribed. Via MiXCR, TCRdb re-called the immunoSEQ multiplex PCR reads, giving one row per CDR3 protein. Of approximately 150,000 distinct CDR3 sequences detected, approximately 93% appear once; the ten largest clones hold nearly 0.085%.

This clonotype originated in a human donor in good health. The chain uses TRBV2 and TRBJ1-5; tentative D call: TRBD1 (6 bases). Sequences were obtained from CD4+ T cells from PBMCs. The CDR3 sequence: CATKGDNQPQHF. The CDR3 region has the DNA TGTGCCACCAAGGGGGACAATCAGCCCCAGCATTTT.